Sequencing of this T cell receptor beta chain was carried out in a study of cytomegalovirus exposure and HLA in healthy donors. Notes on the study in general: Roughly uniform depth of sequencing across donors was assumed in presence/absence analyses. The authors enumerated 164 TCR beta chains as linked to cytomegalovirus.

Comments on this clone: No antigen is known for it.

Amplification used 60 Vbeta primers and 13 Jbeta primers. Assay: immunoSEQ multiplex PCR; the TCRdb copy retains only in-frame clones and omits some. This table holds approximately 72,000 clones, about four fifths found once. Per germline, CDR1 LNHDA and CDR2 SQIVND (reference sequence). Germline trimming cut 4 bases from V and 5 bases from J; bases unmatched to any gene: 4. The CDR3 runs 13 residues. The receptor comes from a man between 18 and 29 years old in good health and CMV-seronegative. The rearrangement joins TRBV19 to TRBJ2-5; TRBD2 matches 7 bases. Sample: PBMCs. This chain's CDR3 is CASSRGGGETQYF. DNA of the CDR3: TGTGCCAGTAGTAGGGGGGGAGGGGAGACCCAGTACTTC.